Listed below are T cell receptor beta chains from one sample, sequenced in a study of T cell responses to AZD1222 COVID-19 vaccine. Sequenced by immunoSEQ multiplex PCR; TCRdb stores in-frame clones only, minus some. Among under 140,000 clones, over 85% were seen once, and the ten largest hold more than 14%. Specimen: peripheral blood, collected 28 days after the second AZD1222 dose. The receptors come from an adult who received the AZD1222 COVID-19 vaccine. Each CDR3 is given with its conserved first and last residue. The order of the fields is J gene, CDR3 length, D gene, clone size, V gene, CDR3 DNA, CDR3 protein. The D gene is left open where the match is weak. Clone size is given for some rows only: seen once, a few or many times, or a class if the clone is expanded.

TRBJ1-5,16,TRBD1,-,TRBV5-4,TGTGCCAGCAGCTTGGGGGGGACAGGGGGCAATCAGCCCCAGCATTTT,CASSLGGTGGNQPQHF
TRBJ2-1,12,-,once,TRBV6-5,TGTGCCAGCAGTTACGACTACAATGAGCAGTTCTTC,CASSYDYNEQFF
TRBJ2-5,14,-,-,TRBV6-5,TGTGCCAGCAGTCCAAGGACATACCAAGAGACCCAGTACTTC,CASSPRTYQETQYF
TRBJ2-3,14,TRBD1,-,TRBV19,TGTGCCAGTAGGGACAGGGCTAGCACAGATACGCAGTATTTT,CASRDRASTDTQYF
TRBJ2-2,14,-,once,TRBV5-4,TGTGCCAGCAGCTCGGGGCAGAACACCGGGGAGCTGTTTTTT,CASSSGQNTGELFF
TRBJ1-5,14,-,-,TRBV19,TGTGCCAGTAGAAGGTTAGGGGGCAATCAGCCCCAGCATTTT,CASRRLGGNQPQHF
TRBJ1-2,13,-,-,TRBV28,TGTGCCAGCATAGGGTCGAACTACTATGGCTACACCTTC,CASIGSNYYGYTF
TRBJ1-3,14,-,-,TRBV9,TGTGCCAGCAGGCCGGGTAGCTCTGGAAACACCATATATTTT,CASRPGSSGNTIYF
TRBJ2-2,13,-,once,TRBV5-1,TGCGCCAGCAGCTTCCGGGGAACCGGGGAGCTGTTTTTT,CASSFRGTGELFF
TRBJ2-4,16,-,-,TRBV4-1,TGCGCCAGCAGCCAAGATCCCCCGATCGAGGGGAACATTCAGTACTTC,CASSQDPPIEGNIQYF
TRBJ2-2,16,TRBD2,-,TRBV7-6,TGTGCCAGCAGCCCGCAAGCGGGGTCGAACACCGGGGAGCTGTTTTTT,CASSPQAGSNTGELFF
TRBJ2-7,14,-,-,TRBV5-5,TGTGCCAGCAGCTTGGGGCCTGGGCGGCACGAGCAGTACTTC,CASSLGPGRHEQYF
TRBJ1-5,17,TRBD1,-,TRBV18,TGTGCCAGCTCACCAGGGACAGGGGGCCTTACCAATCAGCCCCAGCATTTT,CASSPGTGGLTNQPQHF
TRBJ2-5,16,TRBD2,-,TRBV3-1/TRBV3-2,TGTGCCAGCAGCCAAGAGGGACTAGCGGGGGGAGAGACCCAGTACTTC,CASSQEGLAGGETQYF
TRBJ2-7,19,TRBD2,-,TRBV3-1/TRBV3-2,TGTGCCAGCAGCCACGATCCCCCGGGACTAGCGGGAGGACGGCTCGAGCAGTACTTC,CASSHDPPGLAGGRLEQYF